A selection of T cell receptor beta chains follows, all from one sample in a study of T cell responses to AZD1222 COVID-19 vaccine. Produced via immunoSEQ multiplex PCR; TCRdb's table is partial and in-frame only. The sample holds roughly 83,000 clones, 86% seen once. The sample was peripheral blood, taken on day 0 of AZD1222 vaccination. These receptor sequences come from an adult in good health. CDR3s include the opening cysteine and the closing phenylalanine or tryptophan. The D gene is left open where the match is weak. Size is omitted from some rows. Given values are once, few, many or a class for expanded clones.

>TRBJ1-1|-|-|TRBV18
CASSPLARNTEAFF
TGTGCCAGCTCACCATTGGCCAGGAACACTGAAGCTTTCTTT
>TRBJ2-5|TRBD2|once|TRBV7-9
CASSLAASGSRETQYF
TGTGCCAGCAGCTTAGCCGCTAGCGGCTCGCGAGAGACCCAGTACTTC
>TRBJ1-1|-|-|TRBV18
CASSPTGRAFF
TGTGCCAGCTCACCAACAGGGAGAGCTTTCTTT
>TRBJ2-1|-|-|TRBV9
CASSVAGASYNEQFF
TGTGCCAGCAGCGTAGCGGGGGCCTCCTACAATGAGCAGTTCTTC
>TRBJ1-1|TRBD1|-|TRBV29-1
CSVDRTGLTNTEAFF
TGCAGCGTTGATAGGACAGGACTTACGAACACTGAAGCTTTCTTT
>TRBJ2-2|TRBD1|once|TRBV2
CASSERLGVGGANTGELFF
TGTGCCAGCAGTGAACGACTTGGAGTAGGGGGCGCGAACACCGGGGAGCTGTTTTTT
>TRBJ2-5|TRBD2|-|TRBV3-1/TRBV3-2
CASSQFGTSGGAETQYF
TGTGCCAGCAGCCAATTCGGGACTAGCGGGGGGGCTGAGACCCAGTACTTC
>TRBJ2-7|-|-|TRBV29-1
CSVGGAYEQYF
TGCAGCGTTGGCGGTGCCTACGAGCAGTACTTC
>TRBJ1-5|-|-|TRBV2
CASSDEVGAGQPQHF
TGTGCCAGCAGTGACGAGGTCGGGGCGGGTCAGCCCCAGCATTTT
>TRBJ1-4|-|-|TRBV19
CASTGQGRSREKLFF
TGTGCCAGTACTGGGCAGGGCAGGAGTCGTGAAAAACTGTTTTTT
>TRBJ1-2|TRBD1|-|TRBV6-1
CASSESGTGGNYGYTF
TGTGCCAGCAGTGAATCCGGGACAGGAGGAAACTATGGCTACACCTTC
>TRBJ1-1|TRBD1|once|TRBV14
CASSQRQGRGTEAFF
TGTGCCAGCAGCCAAAGACAGGGACGGGGAACTGAAGCTTTCTTT
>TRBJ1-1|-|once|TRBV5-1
CASSDGEDTEAFF
TGCGCCAGCAGTGACGGAGAAGACACTGAAGCTTTCTTT
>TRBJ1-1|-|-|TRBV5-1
CASRRGPNTEAFF
TGCGCCAGCAGGCGGGGTCCTAACACTGAAGCTTTCTTT
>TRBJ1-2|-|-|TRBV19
CALGTQQPLF
TGTGCGTTAGGGACACAACAACCTCTCTTC
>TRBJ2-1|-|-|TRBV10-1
CASSGGYNEQFF
TGCGCCAGCAGTGGGGGGTACAATGAGCAGTTCTTC
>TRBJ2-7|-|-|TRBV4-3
CASSQGQNYYEQYF
TGCGCCAGCAGCCAAGGCCAGAACTACTACGAGCAGTACTTC
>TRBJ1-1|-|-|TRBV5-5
CASSLWAEAFF
TGTGCCAGCAGCTTGTGGGCTGAAGCTTTCTTT
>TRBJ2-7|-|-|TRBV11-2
CASSSKRGWDEQYF
TGTGCCAGCAGCTCGAAAAGAGGTTGGGACGAGCAGTACTTC
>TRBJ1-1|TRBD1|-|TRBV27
CASSSAGTGNTEAFF
TGTGCCAGCAGTTCCGCCGGGACAGGCAACACTGAAGCTTTCTTT
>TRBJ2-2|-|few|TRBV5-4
CASSFGPPGELFF
TGTGCCAGCAGCTTCGGACCGCCCGGGGAGCTGTTTTTT
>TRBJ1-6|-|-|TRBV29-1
CSAGRDMYNSPLHF
TGCAGCGCCGGCCGGGACATGTATAATTCACCCCTCCACTTT
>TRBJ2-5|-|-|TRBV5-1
CASSFPNQETQYF
TGCGCCAGCAGCTTTCCCAACCAAGAGACCCAGTACTTC
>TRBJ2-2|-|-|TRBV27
CASSPVSWGTGELFF
TGTGCCAGCAGCCCGGTGTCCTGGGGAACCGGGGAGCTGTTTTTT
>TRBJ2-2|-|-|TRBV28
CASTPSSGTNTGELFF
TGTGCCAGCACCCCGAGTAGCGGTACGAACACCGGGGAGCTGTTTTTT
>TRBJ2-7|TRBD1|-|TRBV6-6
CASRTGQSYEQYF
TGTGCCAGCAGGACGGGACAGTCCTACGAGCAGTACTTC
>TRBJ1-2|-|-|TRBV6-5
CASSYSAGTNYGYTF
TGTGCCAGCAGTTACTCGGCGGGAACGAACTATGGCTACACCTTC
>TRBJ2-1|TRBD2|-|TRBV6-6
CASSYATSGGQFF
TGTGCCAGCAGTTACGCAACTAGCGGGGGGCAGTTCTTC
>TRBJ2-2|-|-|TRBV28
CASRNARELNTGELFF
TGTGCCAGCAGGAACGCCCGGGAGTTGAACACCGGGGAGCTGTTTTTT
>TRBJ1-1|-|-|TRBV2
CASRPGNTEAFF
TGTGCCAGCAGACCAGGGAACACTGAAGCTTTCTTT
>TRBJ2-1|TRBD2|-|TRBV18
CASLRGLASRRNEQFF
TGTGCCAGCCTTAGGGGACTAGCCTCGAGAAGGAATGAGCAGTTCTTC
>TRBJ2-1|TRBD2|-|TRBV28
CASLGTSGYNEQFF
TGTGCTTCTTTGGGGACTAGCGGCTACAATGAGCAGTTCTTC
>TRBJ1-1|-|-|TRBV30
CAWSDRLNTEAFF
TGTGCCTGGTCCGACAGATTGAACACTGAAGCTTTCTTT
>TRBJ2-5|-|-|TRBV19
CASSMYLGQETQYF
TGTGCCAGTAGTATGTACCTTGGCCAAGAGACCCAGTACTTC
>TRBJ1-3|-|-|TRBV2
CASSNRDSGNTIYF
TGTGCCAGCAGTAACAGGGATTCTGGAAACACCATATATTTT
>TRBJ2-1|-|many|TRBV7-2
CASSVGSSSYNEQFF
TGTGCCAGCAGCGTCGGGAGTAGCTCCTACAATGAGCAGTTCTTC
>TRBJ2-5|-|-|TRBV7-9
CASFTGRVRETQYF
TGTGCCAGCTTTACAGGGCGGGTTCGGGAGACCCAGTACTTC
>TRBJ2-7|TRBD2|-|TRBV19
CASSIGTSDYYEQYF
TGTGCCAGTAGTATAGGGACTAGCGATTACTACGAGCAGTACTTC
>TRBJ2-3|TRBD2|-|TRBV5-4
CASSFIPPTSSSDTQYF
TGTGCCAGCAGCTTTATTCCCCCGACTAGCTCCTCAGATACGCAGTATTTT
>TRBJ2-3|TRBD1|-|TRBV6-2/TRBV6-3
CASSPLRGPQGTQYF
TGTGCCAGCAGTCCACTGAGGGGGCCCCAGGGTACGCAGTATTTT
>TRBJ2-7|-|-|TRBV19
CASSIKSSTYEQYF
TGTGCCAGTAGTATCAAGTCCAGTACCTACGAGCAGTACTTC
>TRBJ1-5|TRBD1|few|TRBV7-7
CASSLDRGMPQHF
TGTGCTAGCAGCTTGGACAGGGGTATGCCCCAGCATTTT
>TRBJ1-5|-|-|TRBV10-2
CASRRGVGQPQHF
TGCGCCAGCAGGAGAGGGGTAGGACAGCCCCAGCATTTT
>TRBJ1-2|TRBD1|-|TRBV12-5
CASGSHPPTGGNYGYTF
TGTGCTAGTGGTTCCCATCCCCCGACAGGGGGGAACTATGGCTACACCTTC
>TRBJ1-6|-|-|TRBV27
CASSQRQTSSYNSPLHF
TGTGCCAGCAGCCAACGACAGACCAGCTCCTATAATTCACCCCTCCACTTT
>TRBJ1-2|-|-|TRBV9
CARERGVPVNYGYTF
TGTGCCAGGGAGAGGGGGGTGCCCGTTAACTATGGCTACACCTTC
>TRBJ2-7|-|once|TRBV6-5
CASRLSDSYEQYF
TGTGCCAGCAGACTTTCGGACAGCTACGAGCAGTACTTC
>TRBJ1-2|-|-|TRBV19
CASSITGGYTF
TGTGCCAGTAGTATAACTGGTGGCTACACCTTC
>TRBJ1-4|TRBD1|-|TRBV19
CASTRLGPLRGLGMPGTNEKLFF
TGTGCCAGTACCCGACTGGGCCCCCTCAGGGGGCTTGGAATGCCTGGGACTAATGAAAAACTGTTTTTT
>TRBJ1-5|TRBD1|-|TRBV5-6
CASSAGQINQPQHF
TGTGCCAGCAGCGCGGGACAGATCAATCAGCCCCAGCATTTT
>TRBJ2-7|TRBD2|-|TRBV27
CASSLAGTSGAYEQYF
TGTGCCAGCAGTCTTGCCGGGACTAGCGGGGCCTACGAGCAGTACTTC
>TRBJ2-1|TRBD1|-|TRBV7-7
CASSPGQGSYNEQFF
TGTGCTAGCAGCCCCGGACAGGGTTCCTACAATGAGCAGTTCTTC
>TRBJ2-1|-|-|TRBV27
CASRSSYNEQFF
TGTGCCAGCAGGAGCTCCTACAATGAGCAGTTCTTC
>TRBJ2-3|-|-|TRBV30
CAWSVGARHTDTQYF
TGTGCCTGGAGTGTTGGAGCGCGCCACACAGATACGCAGTATTTT
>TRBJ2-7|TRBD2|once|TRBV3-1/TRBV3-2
CASSQGVAGGSYEQYF
TGTGCCAGCAGCCAGGGGGTAGCGGGAGGGTCCTACGAGCAGTACTTC
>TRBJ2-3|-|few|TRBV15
CATSRTYELTDTQYF
TGTGCCACCAGCAGGACCTACGAACTCACAGATACGCAGTATTTT
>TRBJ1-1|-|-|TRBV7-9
CASSLGLGGSTEAFF
TGTGCCAGCAGCTTAGGCCTGGGGGGCTCCACTGAAGCTTTCTTT
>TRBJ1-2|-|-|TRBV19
CASSHGGTRRHYGYTF
TGTGCCAGTAGCCACGGGGGGACACGGAGACACTATGGCTACACCTTC
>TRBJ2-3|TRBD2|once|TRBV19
CASSNLGGGADTQYF
TGTGCCAGTAGTAACCTAGGCGGGGGGGCAGATACGCAGTATTTT